Following are 11 T cell receptor beta chains from one sample sequenced in a study of shared clonotypes between healthy human individuals. Libraries were prepared by immunoSEQ multiplex PCR; TCRdb keeps only in-frame clonotypes and omits some of them. The table shows some 580,000 clones, with almost 97% occurring only once. The sequencing input was naive CD4+ T cells sorted from blood. The subset here: CD45RA+ positively selected. The receptors originated from a woman in her twenties or thirties in good health.

The rearrangement links TRBV28 to TRBJ1-3; TRBD1 matches at 8 bases. CDR3 length equals 16 residues. The V gene's germline CDR1 is MDHEN and CDR2 SYDVKM. Trimming at V came to 3 bases and at J to 3 bases, leaving 7 bases not matched to a gene. CDR3 sequence reads: CASSFKDRVVGNTIYF. The DNA of the CDR3 is TGTGCCAGCAGTTTCAAGGACAGGGTAGTTGGAAACACCATATATTTT.

The chain couples TRBV28 to TRBJ1-1; D possibly corresponds to TRBD1 (5 bases). V lost 4 bases and J 3 bases, leaving 24 bases between the germline ends. The CDR3 spans 18 residues. Germline V gene sequence: CDR1 MDHEN, CDR2 SYDVKM. CDR3 coding DNA: TGTGCCAGCAGTTCACCCGGGGCAGGCAGCGGATTGGACACTGAAGCTTTCTTT. It is translated as CASSSPGAGSGLDTEAFF. Supplemented by reference TRBV28 and TRBJ1-1, the full variable domain reads DVKVTQSSRYLVKRTGEKVFLECVQDMDHENMFWYRQDPGLGLRLIYFSYDVKMKEKGDIPEGYSVSREKKERFSLILESASTNQTSMYLCASSSPGAGSGLDTEAFFGQGTRLTVV.

Worth noting for this clone: This sample also contains other DNA sequences that code for the same CDR3. V is TRBV5-1 and J is TRBJ1-5; TRBD1 might be the D (6 bases). Trimming pared 4 bases from V and 5 bases from J, leaving 13 bases between. Germline-derived CDR1 and CDR2 are SGHRS and YFSETQ. The CDR3 sequence is 14 residues long. CDR3 coding DNA: TGCGCCAGCAGCCTACAGGGTGGGGATCAGCCCCAGCATTTT. Protein sequence: CASSLQGGDQPQHF.

The chain joins TRBV7-2 to TRBJ2-5; 7 bases are shared with TRBD1. Per the germline V gene, CDR1 is SGHTA and CDR2 is FQGNSA. The CDR3 has 13 residues. The V gene end was trimmed by 5 bases and the J gene end by 2 bases; junction bases not matched to a gene: 2. The CDR3 bases are TGTGCCAGCAGCAGGGGACAGCAAGAGACCCAGTACTTC. It is translated as CASSRGQQETQYF.

The CDR3 sequence: CTTLGLAVTGELFF. DNA of the CDR3: TGTACCACGCTCGGGCTAGCGGTCACCGGGGAGCTGTTTTTT. This chain links TRBV6-1 with TRBJ2-2; TRBD2 agrees at 7 bases. The germline gives CDR1 MNHNS, CDR2 SASEGT. The CDR3 totals 14 residues.

V gene TRBV5-1 combines with J gene TRBJ2-5, with 11 bases identical to TRBD2. This CDR3 has 15 amino acids. Germline CDR1 reads SGHRS; CDR2 reads YFSETQ. Germline trimming cut 4 bases from V and 11 bases from J; bases unmatched to any gene: 13. This chain's CDR3 is CASSPTGLAGREQYF. CDR3 DNA: TGCGCCAGCAGCCCCACCGGACTAGCGGGTAGGGAGCAGTACTTC.

The rearrangement joins TRBV14 to TRBJ2-2; 8 bases agree with TRBD1. Losses at the gene ends were 4 bases for V and 5 bases for J; bases not matched to a gene: 6. Per germline, CDR1 SGHDN and CDR2 FVKESK. This CDR3 has 15 amino acids. The DNA for the CDR3 is TGTGCCAGCAGCCCCCGACAGGGGCGAACCGGGGAGCTGTTTTTT. Residues: CASSPRQGRTGELFF.

V and J are TRBV9 and TRBJ1-4; a possible D gene is TRBD1 (5 bases). CDR1 is SGDLS and CDR2 is YYNGEE in the germline V gene. CDR3 length: 15 amino acids. V lost 3 bases, J lost 8 bases, and 17 bases lay in between. CDR3 DNA sequence: TGTGCCAGCAGCGCTGGGGGGGTAGATGGCGAAAAACTGTTTTTT. This encodes CASSAGGVDGEKLFF.

V usage is TRBV10-3 and J usage is TRBJ1-5; D unresolved. In germline, CDR1 is ENHRY, CDR2 SYGVKD. This CDR3 contains 16 residues. Trimming took off 0 bases at V and 5 bases at J, with 14 bases between the two ends. This CDR3 reads CAISESRYGVHQPQHF. CDR3 nucleotides: TGTGCCATCAGTGAGTCGAGGTACGGAGTCCATCAGCCCCAGCATTTT.

J is TRBJ2-1 and V is TRBV5-1, with 15 bases identical to TRBD2. This CDR3 has 17 amino acids. Germline CDR1 is SGHRS and CDR2 is YFSETQ. J was trimmed by 9 bases and V by 0 bases; bases with no gene match: 7. CDR3 DNA: TGCGCCAGCAGCTTGGGGACTAGCGGGAGGGGTTTCGGTGAGCAGTTCTTC. It codes for CASSLGTSGRGFGEQFF.

CDR3 loop: CASRLGQGGEQYF. In DNA form, the CDR3 reads TGTGCCAGCAGACTCGGACAGGGGGGCGAGCAGTACTTC. The chain joins TRBV28 to TRBJ2-7; 10 bases match TRBD1. V shed 6 bases and J 6 bases; nucleotides not matched to a gene: 5. The germline V gene encodes CDR1 MDHEN and CDR2 SYDVKM. This CDR3 region has 13 residues. The full variable domain, rest sourced from reference TRBV28 and TRBJ2-7, is DVKVTQSSRYLVKRTGEKVFLECVQDMDHENMFWYRQDPGLGLRLIYFSYDVKMKEKGDIPEGYSVSREKKERFSLILESASTNQTSMYLCASRLGQGGEQYFGPGTRLTVT.